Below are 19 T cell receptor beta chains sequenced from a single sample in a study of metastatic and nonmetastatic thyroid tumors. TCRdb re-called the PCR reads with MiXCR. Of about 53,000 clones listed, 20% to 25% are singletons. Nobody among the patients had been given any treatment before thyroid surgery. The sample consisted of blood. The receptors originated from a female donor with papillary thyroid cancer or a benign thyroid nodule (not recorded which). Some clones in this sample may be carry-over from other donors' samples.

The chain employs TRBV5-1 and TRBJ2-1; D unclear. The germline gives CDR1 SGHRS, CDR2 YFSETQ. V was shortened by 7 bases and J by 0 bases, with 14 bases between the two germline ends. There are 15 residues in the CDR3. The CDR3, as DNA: TGCGCCAGCTCCCCAGTCTTAAGCTCCTACAATGAGCAGTTCTTC. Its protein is CASSPVLSSYNEQFF.

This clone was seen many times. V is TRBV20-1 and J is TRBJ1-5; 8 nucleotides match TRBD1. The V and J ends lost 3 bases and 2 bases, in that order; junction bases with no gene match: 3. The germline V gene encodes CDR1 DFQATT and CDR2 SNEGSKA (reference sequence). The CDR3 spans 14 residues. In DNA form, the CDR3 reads TGCAGTGCTAGCGCAGGGGGCGGCAATCAGCCCCAGCATTTT. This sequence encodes CSASAGGGNQPQHF.

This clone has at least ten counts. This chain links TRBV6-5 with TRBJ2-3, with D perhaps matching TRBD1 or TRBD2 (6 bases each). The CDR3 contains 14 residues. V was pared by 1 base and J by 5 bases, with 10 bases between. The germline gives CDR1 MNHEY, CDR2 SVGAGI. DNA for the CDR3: TGTGCCAGCAGTTACTACGGGGGCCAAGATACGCAGTATTTT. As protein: CASSYYGGQDTQYF.

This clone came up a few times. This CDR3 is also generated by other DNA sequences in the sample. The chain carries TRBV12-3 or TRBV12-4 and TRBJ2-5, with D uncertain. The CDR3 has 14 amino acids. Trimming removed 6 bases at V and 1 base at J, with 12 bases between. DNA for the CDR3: TGTGCCAGCAGCCTCGGACGGATCCAAGAGACCCAGTACTTC. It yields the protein CASSLGRIQETQYF.

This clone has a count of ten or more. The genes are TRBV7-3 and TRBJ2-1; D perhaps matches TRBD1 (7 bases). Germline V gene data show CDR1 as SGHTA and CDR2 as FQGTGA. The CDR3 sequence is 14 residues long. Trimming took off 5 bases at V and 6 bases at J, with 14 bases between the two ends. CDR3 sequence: CASSPGQGGNEQFF. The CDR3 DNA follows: TGTGCCAGCAGCCCGGGGCAGGGGGGCAATGAGCAGTTCTTC. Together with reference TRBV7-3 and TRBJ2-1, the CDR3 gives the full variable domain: GAGVSQTPSNKVTEKGKYVELRCDPISGHTALYWYRQSLGQGPEFLIYFQGTGAADDSGLPNDRFFAVRPEGSVSTLKIQRTERGDSAVYLCASSPGQGGNEQFFGPGTRLTVL.

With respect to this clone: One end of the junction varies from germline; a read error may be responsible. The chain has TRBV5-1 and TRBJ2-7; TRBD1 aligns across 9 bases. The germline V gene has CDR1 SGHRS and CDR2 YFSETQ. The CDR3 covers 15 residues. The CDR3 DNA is TGCGCCAGCAGCTTCCGGGACAGGGCTCCCTATGAGCAGTACTTC. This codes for CASSFRDRAPYEQYF.

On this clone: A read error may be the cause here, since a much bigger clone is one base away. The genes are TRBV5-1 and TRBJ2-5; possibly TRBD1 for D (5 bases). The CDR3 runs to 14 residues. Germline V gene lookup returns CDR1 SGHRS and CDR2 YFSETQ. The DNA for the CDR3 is TGCGCCAGCATCTTGTATGGTAGGGGTGAGACCCAGTACTTC. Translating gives CASILYGRGETQYF.

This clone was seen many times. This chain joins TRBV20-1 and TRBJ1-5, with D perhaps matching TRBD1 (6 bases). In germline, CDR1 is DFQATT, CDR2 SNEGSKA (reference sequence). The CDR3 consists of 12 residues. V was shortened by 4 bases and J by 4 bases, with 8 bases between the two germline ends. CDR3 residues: CSATGQNQPQHF. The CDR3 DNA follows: TGCAGTGCTACTGGACAGAATCAGCCCCAGCATTTT.

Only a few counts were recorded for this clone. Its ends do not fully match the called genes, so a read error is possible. Here the CDR3 DNA reads TGTGCCAGCATTTACATCGTCGGAGGAGATCTCTACGAGCAGTACTTC. This sequence encodes CASIYIVGGDLYEQYF. V gene TRBV6-6 combines with J gene TRBJ2-7, with D possibly TRBD2 on 5 matching bases. Looked up from germline, CDR1 is MNHNY and CDR2 is SVGAGI (reference sequence). The CDR3 runs to 16 residues.

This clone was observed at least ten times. DNA of the CDR3: TGTGCCAGCAGATTGGGACAGGGCACTGATGAGCAGTTCTTC. It translates to CASRLGQGTDEQFF. The genes are TRBV2 and TRBJ2-1, with 9 bases that match TRBD1. Germline V lookup: CDR1 SNHLY, CDR2 FYNNEI. This CDR3 has 14 amino acids. The J segment lost 8 bases and the V segment lost 6 bases, leaving 8 bases of the junction unmatched. The full variable domain, in which reference TRBV2 and TRBJ2-1 provide the parts outside the CDR3, is EPEVTQTPSHQVTQMGQEVILRCVPISNHLYFYWYRQILGQKVEFLVSFYNNEISEKSEIFDDQFSVERPDGSNFTLKIRSTKLEDSAMYFCASRLGQGTDEQFFGPGTRLTVL.

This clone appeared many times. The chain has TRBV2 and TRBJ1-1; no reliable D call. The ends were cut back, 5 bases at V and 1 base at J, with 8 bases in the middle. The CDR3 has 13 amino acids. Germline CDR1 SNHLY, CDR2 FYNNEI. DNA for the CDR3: TGTGCCAGCAGTCCGTTATCGAACACTGAAGCTTTCTTT. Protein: CASSPLSNTEAFF.

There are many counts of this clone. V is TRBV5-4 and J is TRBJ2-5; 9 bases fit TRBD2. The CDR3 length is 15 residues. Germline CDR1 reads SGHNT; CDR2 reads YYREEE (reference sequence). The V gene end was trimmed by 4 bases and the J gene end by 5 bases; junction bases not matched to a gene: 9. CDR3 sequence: CASSASGISRETQYF. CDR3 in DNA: TGTGCCAGCAGCGCTAGCGGGATTTCGCGGGAGACCCAGTACTTC.

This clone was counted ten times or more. CDR3 nucleotide sequence: TGCAGTGCTGTCCGGGGCTCCAATAGCAATCAGCCCCAGCATTTT. Its translation: CSAVRGSNSNQPQHF. V is TRBV20-1 and J is TRBJ1-5; a possible D gene is TRBD1 (5 bases). The V gene's germline CDR1 is DFQATT and CDR2 SNEGSKA (reference sequence). CDR3 size: 15 residues. V lost 5 bases and J 0 bases, leaving 14 bases between the germline ends.

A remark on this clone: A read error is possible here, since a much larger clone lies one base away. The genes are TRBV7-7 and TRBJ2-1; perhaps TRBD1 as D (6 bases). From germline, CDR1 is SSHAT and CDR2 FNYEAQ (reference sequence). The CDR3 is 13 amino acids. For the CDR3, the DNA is TGTGCTAGCAGCTTAGGGACATGGAATGAGCAGTTCTTC. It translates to CASSLGTWNEQFF. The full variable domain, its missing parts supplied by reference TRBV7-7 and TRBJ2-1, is GAGVSQSPRYKVTKRGQDVTLRCDPISSHATLYWYQQALGQGPEFLTYFNYEAQPDKSGLPSDRFSAERPEGSISTLTIQRTEQRDSAMYRCASSLGTWNEQFFGPGTRLTVL.

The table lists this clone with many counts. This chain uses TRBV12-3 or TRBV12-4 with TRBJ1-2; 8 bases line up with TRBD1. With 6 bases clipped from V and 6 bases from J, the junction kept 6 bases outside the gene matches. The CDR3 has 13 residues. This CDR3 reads CASRWDRTDGYTF. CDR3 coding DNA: TGTGCCAGCAGGTGGGACAGGACAGATGGCTACACCTTC.

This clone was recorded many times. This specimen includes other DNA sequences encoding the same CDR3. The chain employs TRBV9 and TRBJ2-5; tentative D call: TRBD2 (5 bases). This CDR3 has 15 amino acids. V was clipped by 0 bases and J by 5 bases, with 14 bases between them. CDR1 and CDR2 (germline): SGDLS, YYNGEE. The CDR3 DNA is TGTGCCAGCAGCGTAGGGGTTAGCGAAAGGGAGACCCAGTACTTC. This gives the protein CASSVGVSERETQYF.

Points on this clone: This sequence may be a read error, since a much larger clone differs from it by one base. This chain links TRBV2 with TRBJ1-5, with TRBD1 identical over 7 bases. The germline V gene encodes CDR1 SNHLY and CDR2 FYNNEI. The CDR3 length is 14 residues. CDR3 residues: CASKVQGEGQPQNF. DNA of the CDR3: TGTGCCAGCAAAGTACAAGGAGAGGGACAGCCCCAGAATTTT. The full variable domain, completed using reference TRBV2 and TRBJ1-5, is EPEVTQTPSHQVTQMGQEVILRCVPISNHLYFYWYRQILGQKVEFLVSFYNNEISEKSEIFDDQFSVERPDGSNFTLKIRSTKLEDSAMYFCASKVQGEGQPQNFGDGTRLSIL.

CDR3 sequence reads: CASSQIAGVQLEKLFF. The CDR3 DNA reads as TGTGCCAGCAGCCAAATCGCAGGGGTTCAGTTGGAAAAACTGTTTTTT. The V gene is TRBV3-1, the J gene TRBJ1-4, with a possible D match to TRBD1 (6 bases). The CDR3 covers 16 residues. Per the germline V gene, CDR1 is LGHDT and CDR2 is YNNKEL (reference sequence). Trimming left V 2 bases short and J 8 bases short, with 18 bases between.

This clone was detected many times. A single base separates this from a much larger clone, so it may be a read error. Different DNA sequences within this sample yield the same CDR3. DNA of the CDR3: TGTGCCAGCAGCTTTACAGGTGACTATGGCTACACCTTC. Its translation is CASSFTGDYGYTF. The gene calls are TRBV5-5 and TRBJ1-2, with a tentative D call TRBD1 (5 bases). The germline V and J ends were trimmed by 2 bases and 3 bases, with 8 bases remaining between them. From germline, CDR1 is SGHKS and CDR2 YYEKEE (reference sequence). The CDR3 extends over 13 amino acids.